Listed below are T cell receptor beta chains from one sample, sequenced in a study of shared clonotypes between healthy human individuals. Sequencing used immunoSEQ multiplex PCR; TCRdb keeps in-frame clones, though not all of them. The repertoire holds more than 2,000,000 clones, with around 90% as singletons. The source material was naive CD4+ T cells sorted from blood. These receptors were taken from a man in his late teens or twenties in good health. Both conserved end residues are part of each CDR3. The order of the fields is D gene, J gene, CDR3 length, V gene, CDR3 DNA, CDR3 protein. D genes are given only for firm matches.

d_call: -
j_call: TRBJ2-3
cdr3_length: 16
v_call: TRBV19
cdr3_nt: TGTGCCAGTAGTATAGCGGCAGGGGCTGGCACAGATACGCAGTATTTT
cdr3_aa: CASSIAAGAGTDTQYF

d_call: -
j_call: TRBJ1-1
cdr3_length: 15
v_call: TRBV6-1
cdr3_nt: TGTGCCAGCAGTGAAACCCGGGGGCGGGTCACTGAAGCTTTCTTT
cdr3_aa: CASSETRGRVTEAFF

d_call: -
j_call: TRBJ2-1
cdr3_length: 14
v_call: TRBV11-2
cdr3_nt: TGTGCCAGCAGCCCCTTAGGAGCGTCCTTAGAGGTGTTCTTC
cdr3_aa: CASSPLGASLEVFF

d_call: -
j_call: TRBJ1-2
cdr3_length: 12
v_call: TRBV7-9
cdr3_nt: TGTGCCAGCAACAGAGAGGACTATGGCTACACCTTC
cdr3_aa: CASNREDYGYTF

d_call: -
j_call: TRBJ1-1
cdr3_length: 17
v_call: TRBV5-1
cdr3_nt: TGCGCCAGCAGCCTGGTCTTGGGAGCTGAGGCGAACACTGAAGCTTTCTTT
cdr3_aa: CASSLVLGAEANTEAFF

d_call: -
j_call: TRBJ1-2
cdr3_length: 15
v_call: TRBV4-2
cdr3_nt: TGTGCCAGCAGCCAAGAAAGCGTTGGAACCTATGGCTACACCTTC
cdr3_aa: CASSQESVGTYGYTF

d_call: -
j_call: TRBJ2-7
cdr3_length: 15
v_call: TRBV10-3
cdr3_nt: TGTGCCATCAGTGGTGGGGTCCCTGAACCATACGAGCAGTACTTC
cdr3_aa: CAISGGVPEPYEQYF

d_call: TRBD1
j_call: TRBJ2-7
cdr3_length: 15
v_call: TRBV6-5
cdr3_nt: TGTGCCAGCAGTTACCGGGACAGGGGGTCCTACGAGCAGTACTTC
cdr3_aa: CASSYRDRGSYEQYF

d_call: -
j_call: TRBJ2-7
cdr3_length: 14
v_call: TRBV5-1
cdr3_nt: TGCGCCAGCAGCTTGGGGGGCGGGGACTACGAGCAGTACTTC
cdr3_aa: CASSLGGGDYEQYF

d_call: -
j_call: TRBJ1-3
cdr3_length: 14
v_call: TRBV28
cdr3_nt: TGTGCCAGCTTTTCAGGGGTCTCTGGAAACACCATATATTTT
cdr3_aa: CASFSGVSGNTIYF

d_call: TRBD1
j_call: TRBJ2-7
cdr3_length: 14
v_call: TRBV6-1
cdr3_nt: TGTGCCAGCAGTGAAGCGACAGGGTACTACGAGCAGTACTTC
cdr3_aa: CASSEATGYYEQYF

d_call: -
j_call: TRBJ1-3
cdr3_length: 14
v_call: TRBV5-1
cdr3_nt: TGCGCCAGCAGCTTGGGAGGGAGTGGAAACACCATATATTTT
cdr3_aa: CASSLGGSGNTIYF

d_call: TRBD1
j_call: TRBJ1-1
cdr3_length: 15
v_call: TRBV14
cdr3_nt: TGTGCCAGCAGCCAAGCGGGACAGACATACACTGAAGCTTTCTTT
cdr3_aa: CASSQAGQTYTEAFF

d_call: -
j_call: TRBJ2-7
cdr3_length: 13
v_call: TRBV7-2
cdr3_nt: TGTGCCAGCAGCTTAGTACTAGCCTACGAGCAGTACTTC
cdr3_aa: CASSLVLAYEQYF

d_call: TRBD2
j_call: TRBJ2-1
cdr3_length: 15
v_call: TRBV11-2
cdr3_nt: TGTGCCAGCAGCTCAACTAGCGGCGCTATCGATGAGCAGTTCTTC
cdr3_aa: CASSSTSGAIDEQFF

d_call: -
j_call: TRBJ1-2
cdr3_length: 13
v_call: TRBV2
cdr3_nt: TGTGCCAGCAGTGAAGGGAATAGCTATGGCTACACCTTC
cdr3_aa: CASSEGNSYGYTF